These T cell receptor beta chains were read from a single sample in a study of cytotoxic CD8 clonotypes in ibrutinib-treated CLL. The table came from immunoSEQ multiplex PCR; TCRdb's copy has only in-frame clones and leaves some out. This table has approximately 150,000 clones, about 88% appearing once. The material was PBMCs, obtained at disease progression, from a patient treated with ibrutinib. The receptors were sampled from a human donor with chronic lymphocytic leukemia. Each CDR3 is given with its conserved first and last residue. Fields, in order: clone size, V gene, J gene, CDR3 length, D gene, CDR3 protein, CDR3 DNA. A D gene is named only where the DNA matches it firmly. Expanded clones get a size class; other rows say once, few or many, or leave the size out.

many	TRBV28	TRBJ1-5	15	.	CASSLPTLPNQPQHF	TGTGCCAGCAGTCTCCCAACCCTCCCCAATCAGCCCCAGCATTTT
.	TRBV10-1	TRBJ1-3	20	.	CASSEDTPWTDAVPGNTIYF	TGCGCCAGCAGTGAAGACACCCCATGGACAGACGCTGTTCCTGGAAACACCATATATTTT
.	TRBV28	TRBJ1-2	12	.	CASSPYSSGYTF	TGTGCCAGCAGTCCCTACTCGAGCGGCTACACCTTC
few	TRBV5-1	TRBJ2-7	17	.	CASSFTTWTSPPYEQYF	TGCGCCAGCAGCTTTACCACTTGGACATCTCCACCCTACGAGCAGTACTTC
.	TRBV30	TRBJ2-5	13	.	CAWSRLFQETQYF	TGTGCCTGGAGTAGACTATTCCAAGAGACCCAGTACTTC
.	TRBV6-6	TRBJ1-3	15	.	CASTRSGGSGNTIYF	TGTGCCAGCACCCGATCGGGGGGATCTGGAAACACCATATATTTT
few	TRBV5-1	TRBJ2-1	16	TRBD2	CASSPLGLAAYNEQFF	TGCGCCAGCAGCCCCCTGGGACTAGCGGCCTACAATGAGCAGTTCTTC
.	TRBV5-1	TRBJ2-4	15	.	CASSPAAGVLNIQYF	TGCGCCAGCAGCCCAGCTGCAGGGGTTTTAAACATTCAGTACTTC
.	TRBV28	TRBJ2-7	13	.	CASSSGPNYEQYF	TGTGCCAGCAGTTCCGGACCAAACTACGAGCAGTACTTC
once	TRBV7-2	TRBJ2-3	13	.	CASSLGGSDTQYF	TGTGCCAGCAGCTTAGGAGGGTCCGATACGCAGTATTTT
.	TRBV6-1	TRBJ2-7	12	.	CASSEWEYEQYF	TGTGCCAGCAGTGAATGGGAGTACGAGCAGTACTTC
once	TRBV11-3	TRBJ2-1	17	TRBD1	CASSLGGYLTGGHEQFF	TGTGCCAGCAGCTTAGGGGGATACTTGACAGGGGGCCATGAGCAGTTCTTC
.	TRBV6-1	TRBJ1-2	15	.	CASIATFAAGYGYTF	TGTGCCAGCATAGCGACATTCGCCGCCGGCTATGGCTACACCTTC
.	TRBV5-1	TRBJ2-7	16	.	CASRHRPLPGPYEQYF	TGCGCCAGCAGGCACAGGCCACTTCCGGGACCCTACGAGCAGTACTTC
.	TRBV7-2	TRBJ1-4	13	.	CASSPRLEEKLFF	TGTGCCAGCAGCCCGCGGCTGGAGGAAAAACTGTTTTTT
.	TRBV4-1	TRBJ2-5	16	TRBD1	CASSQESATGVDAQYF	TGCGCCAGCAGCCAAGAAAGCGCCACAGGGGTAGATGCCCAGTACTTC
.	TRBV5-1	TRBJ2-7	16	TRBD2	CASSLLASGSSYEQYF	TGCGCCAGCAGCTTGTTAGCTAGCGGGAGCTCCTACGAGCAGTACTTC
.	TRBV10-3	TRBJ1-2	14	TRBD1	CAISESAGGLGYTF	TGTGCCATCAGTGAGTCGGCAGGGGGCCTTGGCTACACCTTC
.	TRBV5-6	TRBJ2-7	14	.	CASGSFEGSYEQYF	TGTGCCAGCGGATCGTTCGAGGGTAGCTACGAGCAGTACTTC
.	TRBV6-5	TRBJ1-5	15	.	CASSLSGVSNQPQHF	TGTGCCAGCAGTTTATCAGGTGTTAGCAATCAGCCCCAGCATTTT
once	TRBV19	TRBJ2-1	18	TRBD2	CASSMGLARSNSYNEQFF	TGTGCCAGTAGTATGGGACTAGCCCGAAGCAACTCCTACAATGAGCAGTTCTTC
once	TRBV14	TRBJ2-7	15	TRBD1	CASSRLQGAFGEQYF	TGTGCCAGCAGCCGACTACAGGGGGCCTTCGGCGAGCAGTACTTC
.	TRBV9	TRBJ2-1	15	TRBD2	CASSVRLAVQNEQFF	TGTGCCAGCAGCGTACGGCTAGCGGTCCAGAATGAGCAGTTCTTC
.	TRBV6-1	TRBJ1-1	18	.	CASSEEGLTGRYSTEAFF	TGTGCCAGCAGTGAAGAGGGCCTCACAGGGCGGTACAGCACTGAAGCTTTCTTT
few	TRBV7-3	TRBJ2-2	14	TRBD1	CASRRQGNTGELFF	TGTGCCAGCCGCAGACAGGGAAACACCGGGGAGCTGTTTTTT
.	TRBV18	TRBJ2-1	11	.	CASSSNNEQFF	TGTGCCAGCTCCTCCAACAATGAGCAGTTCTTC
.	TRBV7-2	TRBJ2-1	17	TRBD2	CASSLGPGLAGGNEQFF	TGTGCCAGCAGCTTAGGGCCGGGACTAGCGGGAGGGAATGAGCAGTTCTTC
.	TRBV7-9	TRBJ1-2	17	.	CASSPKGRWGEDKGYTF	TGTGCCAGCAGCCCGAAAGGGAGGTGGGGGGAAGATAAGGGCTACACCTTC
.	TRBV7-9	TRBJ2-2	15	TRBD2	CASSSGLAGFGELFF	TGTGCCAGCAGCTCGGGACTAGCGGGGTTCGGGGAGCTGTTTTTT
.	TRBV27	TRBJ2-1	17	TRBD2	CASSLASLAGGPNEQFF	TGTGCCAGCAGTTTAGCTTCTCTAGCGGGAGGGCCAAATGAGCAGTTCTTC
few	TRBV10-3	TRBJ2-7	14	.	CDIGWGTQTYEQYF	TGTGACATCGGATGGGGGACGCAAACCTACGAGCAGTACTTC
.	TRBV9	TRBJ2-3	12	.	CASSDTTDTQYF	TGTGCCAGCAGCGATACCACAGATACGCAGTATTTT
.	TRBV30	TRBJ1-2	12	.	CAWGRTVYGYTF	TGTGCCTGGGGAAGGACAGTCTATGGCTACACCTTC
few	TRBV2	TRBJ2-3	14	.	CASSGPGEADTQYF	TGTGCCAGCAGTGGGCCAGGGGAGGCAGATACGCAGTATTTT
.	TRBV6-5	TRBJ2-5	13	TRBD1	CASRRTGEETQYF	TGTGCCAGCAGGCGGACAGGAGAAGAGACCCAGTACTTC
.	TRBV7-9	TRBJ1-1	12	.	CASSPWDTEAFF	TGTGCCAGCAGCCCGTGGGACACTGAAGCTTTCTTT
.	TRBV15	TRBJ1-5	18	.	CATSRDLGTGDSNQPQHF	TGTGCCACCAGCAGAGATCTGGGGACGGGCGATAGCAATCAGCCCCAGCATTTT
.	TRBV5-1	TRBJ2-7	15	TRBD2	CASSPWEREDDEQYF	TGCGCCAGCAGCCCATGGGAGCGGGAGGACGACGAGCAGTACTTC
.	TRBV7-9	TRBJ1-1	15	TRBD1	CASSFRTGGNTEAFF	TGTGCCAGCAGCTTCCGGACAGGGGGAAACACTGAAGCTTTCTTT
.	TRBV2	TRBJ2-1	13	.	CASRGRERNEQFF	TGTGCCAGCAGGGGCAGGGAGCGCAATGAGCAGTTCTTC
.	TRBV28	TRBJ2-7	16	TRBD1	CASSTRDRGIPYEQYF	TGTGCCAGCAGTACTAGGGACAGGGGGATCCCCTACGAGCAGTACTTC
.	TRBV4-1	TRBJ2-3	18	TRBD2	CASSRGLAAGGPTDTQYF	TGCGCCAGCAGTCGGGGACTGGCAGCGGGAGGGCCCACAGATACGCAGTATTTT
.	TRBV7-3	TRBJ2-2	16	TRBD2	CASSFSSGGLTGELFF	TGTGCCAGCAGCTTCTCTAGCGGGGGACTCACCGGGGAGCTGTTTTTT
.	TRBV11-2	TRBJ2-5	15	TRBD2	CASSLVREGSETQYF	TGTGCCAGCAGCTTAGTTCGGGAGGGTTCAGAGACCCAGTACTTC
.	TRBV11-3	TRBJ1-2	15	TRBD1	CASSQSSGQGDGYTF	TGTGCCAGCAGCCAATCGTCGGGACAGGGTGATGGCTACACCTTC
once	TRBV5-1	TRBJ2-7	14	TRBD2	CASSLRAGSYEQYF	TGCGCCAGCAGCTTGAGAGCGGGGTCCTACGAGCAGTACTTC
once	TRBV10-2	TRBJ1-3	13	.	CASTTGIGNTIYF	TGCGCCAGCACAACCGGAATTGGAAACACCATATATTTT
.	TRBV6-1	TRBJ1-1	16	.	CASSEDTIRRIPEAFF	TGTGCCAGCAGTGAAGATACGATCCGGAGGATACCTGAAGCTTTCTTT
few	TRBV10-3	TRBJ2-1	17	TRBD2	CAISELPSGRLGNEQFF	TGTGCCATCAGTGAGTTGCCTAGCGGGAGGCTCGGTAATGAGCAGTTCTTC
.	TRBV9	TRBJ1-5	16	.	CASSVGEGDSNQPQHF	TGTGCCAGCAGCGTAGGGGAGGGGGATAGCAATCAGCCCCAGCATTTT
.	TRBV27	TRBJ1-5	13	.	CASRNQPNQPQHF	TGTGCCAGCAGGAACCAGCCCAATCAGCCCCAGCATTTT
.	TRBV5-4	TRBJ2-7	15	TRBD2	CASSLALLGGDEQYF	TGTGCCAGCAGCTTGGCCCTACTCGGGGGGGACGAGCAGTACTTC
.	TRBV29-1	TRBJ2-7	13	TRBD1	CSVGTGDHYEQYF	TGCAGCGTTGGGACAGGAGACCACTACGAGCAGTACTTC
.	TRBV9	TRBJ2-7	14	TRBD1	CASSPRQGNYEQYF	TGTGCCAGCAGCCCTCGACAGGGGAACTACGAGCAGTACTTC
.	TRBV9	TRBJ2-1	15	.	CASSATGTTYNEQFF	TGTGCCAGCAGCGCGACCGGGACGACTTACAATGAGCAGTTCTTC
.	TRBV19	TRBJ1-1	14	TRBD1	CASSLDGTGPEAFF	TGTGCCAGTAGTCTCGATGGGACAGGACCTGAAGCTTTCTTT
once	TRBV28	TRBJ2-1	13	.	CASSSSPRDEQFF	TGTGCCAGCAGCTCCTCCCCCCGGGATGAGCAGTTCTTC